The 3 T cell receptor beta chains listed next were all sequenced from one sample in a study of T cell clones after liver transplantation. Measured with immunoSEQ multiplex PCR; TCRdb has only the in-frame clones, and not every one. The profile shows 7,000 to 8,000 clones, 80% of them singletons. Sample: CD8+ T cells from blood, taken before liver transplant. The receptors come from a human donor who received a liver transplant.

The count of this clone is one. The chain uses TRBV21-1 and TRBJ1-5. TRBV21-1 is tagged as a pseudogene. The CDR3 has 17 residues. CDR3: CASSLVGRGYSNQPQHF. The CDR3 nucleotides read TGTGCCAGCAGTCTGGTTGGTCGGGGGTATAGCAATCAGCCCCAGCATTTT.

The V and J genes are TRBV28 and TRBJ1-3; the D is unclear. The germline gives CDR1 MDHEN, CDR2 SYDVKM. V lost 9 bases to trimming and J lost 0 bases, with 9 bases between them. CDR3 length: 13 amino acids. The CDR3 here is CARIWSSGNTIYF. DNA for the CDR3: TGTGCCAGGATATGGAGCTCTGGAAACACCATATATTTT.

The J gene is TRBJ2-2, the V gene TRBV14, with D perhaps TRBD2 (7 bases). V lost 1 base to trimming and J lost 7 bases, with 13 bases between them. This CDR3 has 15 amino acids. Germline CDR1 SGHDN, CDR2 FVKESK. In DNA form, the CDR3 reads TGTGCCAGCAGCCAAGTTGCGGGGGCGGACGGGGAGCTGTTTTTT. Translating gives CASSQVAGADGELFF.